Sequencing of this T cell receptor beta chain was carried out in a study of T cells in Graves' hyperthyroidism and ophthalmopathy. Whole-study findings and limits: The authors' 13 V-J model separated ophthalmopathy from stable hyperthyroidism. Onset of ophthalmopathy came a median approximately 6.5 months after the model predicted it.

TCR beta CDR3 region amplification was performed from RNA transcripts. Using the HTBI primer set, a first-round RT-PCR was run on the TCR CDR3. Via MiXCR, TCRdb re-called the multiplex PCR reads, giving one row per CDR3 protein. The sample consists of 450,000 to 650,000 distinct CDR3 sequences, approximately 14% of them appearing once. V dropped 3 bases and J dropped 1 base, with 6 bases sitting between them. Germline V gene sequence: CDR1 SQVTM, CDR2 ANQGSEA. The CDR3 has 12 amino acids. Clinical symptoms, serum thyroxine and TRAb, thyroid ultrasound and orbital computed tomography were used for the diagnoses. The sample holds many counts of this clonotype. What it binds is unknown.

The gene calls are TRBV29-1 and TRBJ1-2; D not resolved. Sequenced sample: blood. The sequence came from a woman between 18 and 29 years old with Graves' ophthalmopathy. The CDR3 region is CSVDRFNYGYTF. For the CDR3, the DNA is TGCAGCGTTGACAGGTTTAACTATGGCTACACCTTC.